This TCR beta chain was observed in a study of neurological immune-mediated disorders (dated 2019 in TCRdb). In terms of the full investigation: Peripheral blood TCR-beta repertoires from patients with HTLV-I-associated myelopathy (HAM/TSP), patients with multiple sclerosis, and healthy controls were compared in the study using UMI-based sequencing. Alongside PBMC samples, the set of some 97 TCR-beta libraries contained longitudinal samples, technical triplicates, and paired CD4+ and CD8+ T-cell subsets that had been sorted. Of the approximately 66 subjects in the cohort, around 14 were HAM/TSP patients, approximately 34 were multiple sclerosis patients, and about 20 were healthy controls.

This clonotype was seen repeatedly, ten times or more. The specificity of this receptor is unknown. No base quality information exists; no much larger clone differs at one position. cDNA synthesis used template-switch 5'RACE with a primer carrying a 10-nucleotide random unique molecular identifier tagging each TCR transcript. Every sequencing run covered 15-18 subjects and yielded more than 160 million TCR-beta sequences. The RNeasy kit was used for extraction of total RNA. The KAPA Real-time Library Amplification kit was used to amplify TCR-beta VDJ regions with primers for the TCR constant region and the 5'RACE anchor. A first PCR added sample indexes and Illumina adaptors, and a second PCR then raised library yield. After Ampure bead purification, the roughly 650 bp TCR product was size-selected on a 2% E-gel SizeSelection system. Before pooling, libraries had their quality checked on a Bioanalyzer, their concentration measured with Qubit, and their quantity determined with the Kapa Library Quantification kit. An Illumina HiSeq 2500 was used to sequence the libraries paired-end at 2 x 150 bp. To increase sequence diversity, roughly 24-32% phiX was spiked into each library pool. The study's processing was this. The UMI-based MiGEC pipeline processed quality-filtered reads and removed over 80% of raw TCR sequences during error correction. IMGT germline references were used for alignment of VDJ genes, and clonotypes were defined by a unique CDR3 amino acid sequence together with V-J genes. Clonal expansion, Shannon diversity, and CDR3 relatedness (CalcPairwiseDistances, ClusterSamples) were evaluated with VDJtools, and phylogenetic trees were built with CLCbio workbench. Expanded clones were defined as having at least 8 unique UMIs, based on coefficient-of-variation modelling across technical triplicates. Using fastp at Q25 and MiXCR, TCRdb reprocessed the public reads and kept productive beta chains. Duplicate CDR3 protein sequences are folded into a single record with the most common DNA and genes. These V and J calls derive from TCRdb rather than the authors' analysis. In this sample the table shows about 79,000 distinct CDR3 sequences, around 14% of which occur a single time. The ten largest clonotypes hold under 7% of the sample.

Healthy controls were blood bank volunteers in Maryland, USA. For unsorted PBMC libraries, 2 million PBMCs were used after storage in RNAlater at -80 degrees C until RNA extraction. Peripheral blood underwent Ficoll-Hypaque density gradient centrifugation to isolate PBMCs, which were then cryopreserved in liquid nitrogen. Clipping removes 4 bases from V and 4 bases from J, with 8 as the unmatched junction base count. The germline V gene yields SGHRS for CDR1 and YFSETQ for CDR2. The CDR3 numbers 14 residues from cysteine through phenylalanine. Solely the CDR3 DNA is kept, with 42 bases framed from the first base. Points the paper makes about the study in general: TCR clonal expansion was highest in HAM/TSP patients and lowest in MS patients, with MS patients falling below even healthy controls. No identical CDR3 amino acid sequences were shared among expanded clones across subjects, suggesting private TCR-beta repertoires in all groups.

Recombination linked TRBV5-1 to TRBJ2-7; 7 bases in the junction line up with TRBD1. Sequenced sample: PBMCs. The clonotype was recovered from a woman aged 45 to 65 in good health. The bases read TGCGCCAGCAGCACCGGGACAGTGATTTACGAGCAGTACTTC. Translated, this gives CASSTGTVIYEQYF.